The entry below describes one T cell receptor (beta chain). Its specificity is unknown. Every TCR beta cDNA library bore unique molecular identifiers. From the PCR reads, TCRdb called clonotypes with MiXCR, one entry per CDR3 protein. The table includes about half a million distinct CDR3 sequences, under 55% detected once. This sample was included in a study of post-analysis software for immune sequencing data. Overall study findings and caveats: Batch-mates among the samples co-clustered strongly by F measure. A handful of TRBV segments, including TRBV5-6, TRBV5-1 and TRBV20-1, were more frequent in patients than controls.

The CDR3 runs 12 residues. Germline CDR1 and CDR2: MGHDK and SYGVNS. Trimming shortened V by 6 bases and J by 8 bases, and 10 bases separated the two germline ends. This receptor was obtained from a girl aged 10 to 17 with multiple sclerosis. This chain uses TRBV25-1 with TRBJ1-4; unclear D gene. Sequenced sample: blood. CDR3 DNA sequence: TGTGCCAGCAGGGCGCTAATGGAAAAACTGTTTTTT. Its translation: CASRALMEKLFF. The variable domain in full, with the rest retrieved from reference TRBV25-1 and TRBJ1-4, is EADIYQTPRYLVIGTGKKITLECSQTMGHDKMYWYQQDPGMELHLIHYSYGVNSTEKGDLSSESTVSRIRTEHFPLTLESARPSHTSQYLCASRALMEKLFFGSGTQLSVL.